The 22 T cell receptor beta chains given below trace back to one sample, sequenced in a study of identifying expanded T cells in peripheral blood. The method was immunoSEQ multiplex PCR; TCRdb's version includes in-frame clones alone and lacks a portion of them. Found here are 70,000 to 100,000 clones, 75% to 90% of them singletons; the top ten hold 5.6%. The sample comprised blood. The receptor source for this set is a person aged 18 to 75 in good health.

This chain uses TRBV30 with TRBJ1-6, with unresolved D. CDR1 GTSNPN and CDR2 SVGIG come from the germline V gene (reference sequence). The length of the CDR3 is 13 residues. The V gene lost 0 bases and the J gene lost 8 bases, with 8 bases spanning the gap. The CDR3 region is CAWSVGGDSPLHF. The CDR3 DNA reads as TGTGCCTGGAGTGTAGGTGGGGATTCACCCCTCCACTTT.

V gene TRBV6-5 combines with J gene TRBJ1-2; TRBD1 matches at 8 bases. CDR3 length equals 16 residues. Per the germline V gene, CDR1 is MNHEY and CDR2 is SVGAGI. The junction had 5 bases not matched to a gene; V was cut back by 0 bases and J by 2 bases. Here the CDR3 DNA reads TGTGCCAGCAGTTACTCGACAGCAGGGGGCAACTATGGCTACACCTTC. Translating gives CASSYSTAGGNYGYTF.

The table lists this clone with a count of one. The V and J genes are TRBV13 and TRBJ1-1; no reliable D call. This CDR3 has 12 residues. Germline CDR1 reads PRHDT; CDR2 reads FYEKMQ (reference sequence). V was clipped by 5 bases and J by 7 bases, with 11 bases between them. The chain's CDR3 is CASSPTDFEAFF. The CDR3 nucleotides are TGTGCCAGCAGCCCAACTGATTTTGAAGCTTTCTTT.

This clone is judged medium-sized. V gene TRBV2 combines with J gene TRBJ1-6; perhaps TRBD1 as D (5 bases). CDR1 and CDR2 (germline): SNHLY, FYNNEI. CDR3 length: 12 residues. V gave up 3 bases and J gave up 10 bases, with 7 bases separating them. The CDR3 loop reads CASSEDMSPLHF. DNA for the CDR3: TGTGCCAGCAGTGAGGACATGTCACCCCTCCACTTT. Variable domain in full (rest from reference TRBV2 and TRBJ1-6): EPEVTQTPSHQVTQMGQEVILRCVPISNHLYFYWYRQILGQKVEFLVSFYNNEISEKSEIFDDQFSVERPDGSNFTLKIRSTKLEDSAMYFCASSEDMSPLHFGNGTRLTVT.

This clone was recorded a few times. This chain connects TRBV19 to TRBJ1-1; 9 positions match TRBD1. Trimming cost V 5 bases and J 5 bases; bases outside gene matches: 6. CDR1 is LNHDA, CDR2 SQIVND, per germline (reference sequence). This CDR3 contains 14 residues. CDR3: CASSPGQGWTEAFF. In DNA, the CDR3 is TGTGCCAGTAGTCCAGGACAGGGGTGGACTGAAGCTTTCTTT.

The CDR3 sequence is CASSRDSAGGYTF. The CDR3 DNA is TGTGCCAGTTCCAGGGATTCCGCCGGTGGCTACACCTTC. V gene TRBV6-5 combines with J gene TRBJ1-2, with a possible D match to TRBD1 (5 bases). CDR1 is MNHEY, CDR2 SVGAGI, per germline. The CDR3 is 13 amino acids. Trimming took off 9 bases at V and 7 bases at J, with 18 bases between the two ends.

The rearrangement links TRBV6-5 to TRBJ1-1; TRBD1 aligns across 10 bases. Germline CDR1 and CDR2: MNHEY and SVGAGI. V lost 4 bases and J lost 0; bases outside the gene matches: 2. This CDR3 has 15 residues. As DNA, the CDR3 is TGTGCCAGCAGTTTGACAGGGGGCTTGAACACTGAAGCTTTCTTT. This gives the protein CASSLTGGLNTEAFF.

This clone was counted a few times. V and J are TRBV6-5 and TRBJ1-5; D is ambiguous. The germline CDR1 and CDR2 sequences are MNHEY and SVGAGI. The germline V and J ends were trimmed by 6 bases and 4 bases, with 13 bases remaining between them. The CDR3 totals 14 residues. This chain's CDR3 is CASRRKGFNQPQHF. The CDR3 DNA reads TGTGCCAGCAGGAGAAAGGGCTTTAATCAGCCCCAGCATTTT.

The rearrangement uses TRBV7-8 and TRBJ2-3; 10 bases line up with TRBD2. The CDR3 totals 20 residues. After removal of 4 bases from V and 5 bases from J, the junction contained 21 bases not matched to a gene. From germline, CDR1 is SGHVS and CDR2 FQNEAQ. CDR3 region: CASSWGSTRELAGSKDTQYF. The CDR3, as DNA: TGTGCCAGCAGCTGGGGGTCGACTAGAGAACTAGCGGGGTCGAAAGATACGCAGTATTTT.

V gene TRBV30 combines with J gene TRBJ2-7; unclear D gene. This CDR3 region has 17 residues. The germline gives CDR1 GTSNPN, CDR2 SVGIG (reference sequence). V dropped 0 bases and J dropped 4 bases, with 22 bases sitting between them. CDR3 loop: CAWSVLGSGYKVYEQYF. The CDR3, as DNA: TGTGCCTGGAGTGTACTGGGTTCAGGATACAAAGTGTACGAGCAGTACTTC.

This clone came up a few times. The chain recombines TRBV2 with TRBJ1-1; D gene unclear. V was shortened by 4 bases and J by 4 bases, with 10 bases between the two germline ends. CDR1 is SNHLY and CDR2 is FYNNEI in the germline V gene. The CDR3 totals 13 residues. The CDR3 bases are TGTGCCAGCAGTGTGAAGGGCACCACTGAAGCTTTCTTT. Its translation: CASSVKGTTEAFF.

This clone has a handful of counts. The chain recombines TRBV30 with TRBJ1-1; 7 bases match TRBD1. Per the germline V gene, CDR1 is GTSNPN and CDR2 is SVGIG (reference sequence). The V segment lost 3 bases and the J segment 6 bases; nucleotides outside the gene matches: 4. The CDR3 runs 12 residues. CDR3 region: CAWRTGYAEAFF. The CDR3 DNA is TGTGCCTGGAGGACAGGGTATGCTGAAGCTTTCTTT.

This sequence joins TRBV7-2 and TRBJ1-1; no clear D. V shed 3 bases and J shed 6 bases, with 14 bases lying between them. CDR3 length: 14 residues. Germline CDR1 SGHTA, CDR2 FQGNSA. The CDR3 sequence is CASSFLGGNAEAFF. CDR3 DNA sequence: TGTGCCAGCAGCTTCTTAGGTGGAAACGCTGAAGCTTTCTTT.

The V and J genes are TRBV7-9 and TRBJ2-5, with 7 bases fitting TRBD1. This CDR3 is built from 13 residues. Germline assignment: CDR1 SEHNR and CDR2 FQNEAQ (reference sequence). Trimming removed 5 bases from V and 6 bases from J; junction bases left unmatched: 6. As DNA, the CDR3 is TGTGCCAGCAGCGCTACAGGGGCGAAGACCCAGTACTTC. It codes for CASSATGAKTQYF.

The CDR3 spells CASSLVDRGRHEQFF. As DNA, the CDR3 is TGTGCCAGCAGCTTGGTGGACAGGGGGAGGCATGAGCAGTTCTTC. The V gene is TRBV5-4, the J gene TRBJ2-1; 10 bases align to TRBD1. V was clipped by 0 bases and J by 8 bases; unmatched bases: 5. CDR1 and CDR2 (germline): SGHNT, YYREEE (reference sequence). This CDR3 is 15 amino acids long. The variable domain in full, completed from reference TRBV5-4 and TRBJ2-1, reads ETGVTQSPTHLIKTRGQQVTLRCSSQSGHNTVSWYQQALGQGPQFIFQYYREEENGRGNFPPRFSGLQFPNYSSELNVNALELDDSALYLCASSLVDRGRHEQFFGPGTRLTVL.

This chain connects TRBV18 to TRBJ1-1, with D unclear. The CDR3 is made up of 15 amino acids. Germline assignment: CDR1 KGHSH and CDR2 LQKENI. V gave up 3 bases and J gave up 1 base, with 12 bases separating them. The DNA of the CDR3 is TGTGCCAGCTCACCCCGAGAAGGGCCGAACACTGAAGCTTTCTTT. Protein product: CASSPREGPNTEAFF.

This chain uses TRBV21-1 with TRBJ1-6; TRBD1 reflects the table's D call only, with no check against the DNA. TRBV21-1 is a recognized pseudogene. The CDR3 runs 15 residues. In DNA form, the CDR3 reads TGTGCCAGCAGTCAACAGGGTAAGGGTTGTTCACCCCTCCACTTT. It translates to CASSQQGKGCSPLHF.

This chain links TRBV7-2 with TRBJ2-5; D perhaps matches TRBD2 (6 bases). The CDR3 length is 14 residues. Germline values: CDR1 SGHTA, CDR2 FQGNSA. Trimming took 5 bases from V and 4 from J, leaving 14 bases between them. The CDR3 nucleotides are TGTGCCAGCAGCCGATCTGGGCGGGGAGAGACCCAGTACTTC. It is translated as CASSRSGRGETQYF.

The chain recombines TRBV7-6 with TRBJ2-6, with D perhaps matching TRBD1 (6 bases). V was pared by 5 bases and J by 0 bases, with 20 bases between. This CDR3 has 19 residues. CDR1 SGHVS and CDR2 FNYEAQ come from the germline V gene. CDR3 DNA: TGTGCCAGCAGCCCAAATACAGGGCCCCCGCTCTCTGGGGCCAACGTCCTGACTTTC. Encoded protein: CASSPNTGPPLSGANVLTF.

CDR3 amino acids: CASSPARGALNQPQHF. In DNA form, the CDR3 reads TGTGCCAGCTCACCAGCGCGGGGGGCCCTTAATCAGCCCCAGCATTTT. V and J are TRBV18 and TRBJ1-5; tentative D call: TRBD1 (6 bases). Trimming took off 2 bases at V and 4 bases at J, with 15 bases between the two ends. Germline V gene lookup returns CDR1 KGHSH and CDR2 LQKENI. The CDR3 loop spans 16 amino acids.

This clone was detected once. The chain couples TRBV2 to TRBJ2-3; 7 nucleotides agree with TRBD1. Looked up from germline, CDR1 is SNHLY and CDR2 is FYNNEI. This CDR3 contains 17 residues. J gave up 0 bases and V 7 bases, and 13 bases lay outside the gene matches. CDR3 protein: CASKQGTLIPSTDTQYF. CDR3 coding DNA: TGTGCCAGCAAACAGGGGACCCTCATCCCTAGCACAGATACGCAGTATTTT.

This clone was found once. V is TRBV28 and J is TRBJ1-2; possible D gene TRBD1, 6 bases. This CDR3 comprises 16 residues. Germline CDR1 reads MDHEN; CDR2 reads SYDVKM. Trimming removed 5 bases at V and 7 bases at J, with 23 bases between. The DNA for the CDR3 is TGTGCCAGCAGTACCCCACAGGGAACGGAATTAGGTGGCTACACCTTC. It encodes CASSTPQGTELGGYTF.